This T cell receptor beta chain originates from a study of blood T cell repertoires in COVID-19. Study summary: Acute and convalescent COVID-19 samples came from the United States, Italy and Spain. Nucleic acid was either cDNA or gDNA, and it came from T cells, B-cell-depleted T cells, or PBMCs.

The Seattle site enrolled patients during active infection and followed them longitudinally. Measured with immunoSEQ multiplex PCR; TCRdb has only the in-frame clones, and not every one. The sample holds approximately 180,000 clones, 75% to 85% seen once. This clone has more than one count but fewer than ten. Germline loops: CDR1 MNHEY, CDR2 SMNVEV (reference sequence). The CDR3 contains 13 residues. Trimming took 6 bases from V and 3 from J, leaving 12 bases between them. The receptor comes from a woman at least 80 years old with COVID-19, enrolled during active disease. What was sequenced was peripheral blood. The J gene is TRBJ2-7, the V gene TRBV27; weak D call: TRBD2 (5 bases). The CDR3 protein is CASSPLRGYEQYF. In DNA, the CDR3 is TGTGCCAGCAGCCCGTTACGGGGCTACGAGCAGTACTTC.